The next 11 T cell receptor beta chains were all read from a single sample in a study of cytomegalovirus exposure and HLA in healthy donors (dated by TCRdb to 2017 to 2019). Libraries were constructed by the immunoSEQ multiplex PCR assay. The multiplex PCR relied on a mix of 60 forward primers for TCR Vbeta segments and 13 reverse primers for TCR Jbeta segments. Not all clones reach the TCRdb copy of this immuneACCESS table, which keeps in-frame sequences only. Checked studies attribute under half of the gap to unresolved V genes and leave the rest unexplained. The sample includes more than 85,000 clones, with 60% to 85% observed a single time. The ten most abundant clones make up around 1.3% of the sample. The sequenced sample consisted of PBMCs. These receptors originate from a man aged 35 to 55 in good health and CMV-seronegative.

The chain combines TRBV18 with TRBJ2-5; TRBD2 might be the D (6 bases). The germline V and J ends were trimmed by 0 bases and 4 bases, with 9 bases remaining between them. CDR3 length: 14 amino acids. Germline V gene sequence: CDR1 KGHSH, CDR2 LQKENI. The CDR3 DNA follows: TGTGCCAGCTCACCACCGGTGGGGGGAGAGACCCAGTACTTC. Encoded protein: CASSPPVGGETQYF.

This sequence joins TRBV5-1 and TRBJ2-7; 7 bases agree with TRBD1. V shed 3 bases, J shed 5 bases, and the junction held 8 bases outside the gene matches. Per germline, CDR1 SGHRS and CDR2 YFSETQ. The CDR3 has 14 residues. CDR3 region: CASSYRQGVNEQYF. The CDR3 DNA reads TGCGCCAGCAGCTACCGACAGGGAGTGAACGAGCAGTACTTC.

The chain carries TRBV5-1 and TRBJ1-2; TRBD1 matches 8 bases. The CDR3 has 12 residues. Germline trimming cut 6 bases from V and 2 bases from J; bases unmatched to any gene: 0. The germline gives CDR1 SGHRS, CDR2 YFSETQ. This chain's CDR3 is CASTGGNYGYTF. CDR3 DNA sequence: TGCGCCAGCACAGGGGGCAACTATGGCTACACCTTC.

V is TRBV28 and J is TRBJ1-1; 7 bases are shared with TRBD1. V lost 4 bases and J lost 5; bases outside the gene matches: 4. Germline V gene lookup returns CDR1 MDHEN and CDR2 SYDVKM. There are 13 residues in the CDR3. The CDR3 loop reads CASSSGGGTEAFF. CDR3 coding DNA: TGTGCCAGCAGTTCAGGGGGTGGAACTGAAGCTTTCTTT.

The chain carries TRBV7-9 and TRBJ2-5, with 7 bases identical to TRBD2. This CDR3 region has 16 residues. Trimming at V came to 4 bases and at J to 5 bases, leaving 13 bases not matched to a gene. Germline CDR1 and CDR2: SEHNR and FQNEAQ (reference sequence). CDR3 nucleotide sequence: TGTGCCAGCAGCTCGGGGCCGGGGGGAACCGGGGAGACCCAGTACTTC. Translation gives CASSSGPGGTGETQYF.

About this clone itself: Other DNA sequences of this sample code for an identical CDR3. Written as DNA, the CDR3 is TGCGCCAGCAGCTTGGGACAGGGCTACAATGAGCAGTTCTTC. This sequence encodes CASSLGQGYNEQFF. The chain carries TRBV5-1 and TRBJ2-1; 7 bases are a match to TRBD1. The CDR3 is 14 amino acids. V lost 0 bases to trimming and J lost 3 bases; unmatched junction nucleotides: 0. Germline loops: CDR1 SGHRS, CDR2 YFSETQ.

This chain joins TRBV29-1 and TRBJ1-2; D is undetermined. The CDR3 totals 13 residues. The V end lost 3 bases, the J end lost 3 bases, and 11 bases lay between the germline ends. Germline V lookup: CDR1 SQVTM, CDR2 ANQGSEA. CDR3 protein: CSVDFGEYYGYTF. The CDR3 DNA reads TGCAGCGTTGATTTTGGAGAATACTATGGCTACACCTTC.

The chain recombines TRBV6-5 with TRBJ2-5, with 10 bases fitting TRBD2. V was pared by 5 bases and J by 4 bases, with 4 bases of the junction left unmatched. The CDR3 runs to 14 residues. CDR1 and CDR2 from the germline V gene are MNHEY and SVGAGI. Written as DNA, the CDR3 is TGTGCCAGCAGTAAAGGACTAGCGGTAGAGACCCAGTACTTC. Translating gives CASSKGLAVETQYF.

This clone was observed a handful of times. The chain employs TRBV29-1 and TRBJ1-5; 9 positions match TRBD1. The V gene end was trimmed by 5 bases and the J gene end by 9 bases; junction bases not matched to a gene: 8. Per germline, CDR1 SQVTM and CDR2 ANQGSEA. The length of the CDR3 is 13 residues. CDR3 amino acids: CSVRTGDEWPQHF. The CDR3 nucleotides are TGCAGCGTTCGGACAGGGGATGAATGGCCCCAGCATTTT.

This chain connects TRBV7-9 to TRBJ2-1, with TRBD2 matching 8 bases. Germline assignment: CDR1 SEHNR and CDR2 FQNEAQ (reference sequence). There are 13 residues in the CDR3. With 10 bases clipped from V and 15 bases from J, the junction kept 17 bases outside the gene matches. CDR3 in DNA: TGTGCCACCTTGCCTCCCGGGGGGAGCGGGGGGTTCTTC. It is translated as CATLPPGGSGGFF.

The gene calls are TRBV5-1 and TRBJ2-7, with D perhaps matching TRBD2 (5 bases). The CDR3 is made up of 15 amino acids. The V end was cut by 1 base, the J end by 0 bases, with 11 bases between. Germline lookup yields CDR1 SGHRS and CDR2 YFSETQ. The CDR3 bases are TGCGCCAGCAGCTTGATGTGGGAGTACTCCTACGAGCAGTACTTC. Its translation is CASSLMWEYSYEQYF.